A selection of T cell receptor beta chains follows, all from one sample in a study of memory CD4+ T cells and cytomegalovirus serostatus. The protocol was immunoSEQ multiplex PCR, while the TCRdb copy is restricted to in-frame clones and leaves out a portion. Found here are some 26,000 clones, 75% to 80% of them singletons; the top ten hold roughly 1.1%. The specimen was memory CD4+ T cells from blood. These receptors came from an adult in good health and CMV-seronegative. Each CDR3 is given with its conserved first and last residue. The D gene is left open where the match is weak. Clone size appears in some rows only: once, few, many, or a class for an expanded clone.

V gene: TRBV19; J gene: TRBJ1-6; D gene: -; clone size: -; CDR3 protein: CASNLGLSGSYNSPLHF; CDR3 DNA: TGTGCCAGTAACCTGGGACTGTCGGGCTCCTATAATTCACCCCTCCACTTT
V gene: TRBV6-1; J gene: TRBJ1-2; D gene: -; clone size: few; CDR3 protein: CASSDRGAGGYTF; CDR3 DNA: TGTGCCAGCAGTGATCGGGGGGCGGGTGGCTACACCTTC
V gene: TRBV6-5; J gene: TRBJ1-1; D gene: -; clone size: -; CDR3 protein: CASHTVNTEAFF; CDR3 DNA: TGTGCCAGCCACACGGTGAACACTGAAGCTTTCTTT
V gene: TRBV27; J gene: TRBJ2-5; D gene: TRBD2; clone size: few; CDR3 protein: CARATSGSMKTQYF; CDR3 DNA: TGTGCCAGAGCAACTAGCGGGAGTATGAAGACCCAGTACTTC
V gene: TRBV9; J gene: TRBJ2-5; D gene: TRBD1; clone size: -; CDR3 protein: CASSVGLGDRGEETQYF; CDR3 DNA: TGTGCCAGCAGCGTAGGTTTGGGGGACAGGGGGGAAGAGACCCAGTACTTC
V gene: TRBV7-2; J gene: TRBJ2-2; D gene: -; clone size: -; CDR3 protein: CASSLWAQTPSGELFF; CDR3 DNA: TGTGCCAGCAGCCTTTGGGCCCAGACCCCCAGCGGGGAGCTGTTTTTT
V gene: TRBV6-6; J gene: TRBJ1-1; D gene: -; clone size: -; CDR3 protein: CASSPRGGTEAFF; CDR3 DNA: TGTGCCAGCAGCCCTAGGGGAGGCACTGAAGCTTTCTTT
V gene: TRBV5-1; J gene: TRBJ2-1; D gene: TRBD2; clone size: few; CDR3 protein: CASSLLAGYNEQFF; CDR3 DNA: TGCGCCAGCAGCTTGTTAGCGGGATACAATGAGCAGTTCTTC
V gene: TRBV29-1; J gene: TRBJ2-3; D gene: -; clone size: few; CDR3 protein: CSGGGRTDTQYF; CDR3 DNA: TGCAGCGGGGGGGGCCGCACAGATACGCAGTATTTT
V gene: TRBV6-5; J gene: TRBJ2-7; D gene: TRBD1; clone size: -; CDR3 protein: CASSSLGDREFYEQYF; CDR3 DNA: TGTGCCAGCAGTTCACTTGGGGACAGGGAATTTTACGAGCAGTACTTC
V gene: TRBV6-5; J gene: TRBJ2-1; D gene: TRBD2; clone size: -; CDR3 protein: CASKGAGGPFNEQFF; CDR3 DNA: TGTGCCAGCAAGGGAGCGGGAGGGCCTTTCAATGAGCAGTTCTTC
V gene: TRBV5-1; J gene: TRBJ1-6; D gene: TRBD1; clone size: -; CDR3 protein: CASSLGQGNSPLHF; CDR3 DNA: TGCGCCAGCAGCTTGGGACAGGGGAATTCACCCCTCCACTTT
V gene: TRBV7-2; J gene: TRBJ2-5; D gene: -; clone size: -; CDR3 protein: CASSSEAQETQYF; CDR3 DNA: TGTGCCAGCAGCTCTGAGGCCCAAGAGACCCAGTACTTC
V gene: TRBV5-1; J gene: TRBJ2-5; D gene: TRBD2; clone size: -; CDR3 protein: CASSSAGGAPETQYF; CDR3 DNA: TGCGCCAGCAGCTCCGCGGGGGGCGCGCCCGAGACCCAGTACTTC
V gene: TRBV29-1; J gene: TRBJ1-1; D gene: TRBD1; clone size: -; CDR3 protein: CSVIDWTGRRNTEAFF; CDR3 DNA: TGCAGCGTGATTGACTGGACAGGGAGGCGAAACACTGAAGCTTTCTTT
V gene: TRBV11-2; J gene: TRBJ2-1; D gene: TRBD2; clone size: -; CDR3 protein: CASSLGPVGSGRRNEQFF; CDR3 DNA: TGTGCCAGCAGCTTAGGGCCAGTGGGGAGCGGGAGACGGAACGAGCAGTTCTTC
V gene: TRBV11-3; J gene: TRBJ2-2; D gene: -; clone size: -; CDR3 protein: CASRADRNTGELFF; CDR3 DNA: TGTGCCAGCAGAGCAGACAGGAACACCGGGGAGCTGTTTTTT
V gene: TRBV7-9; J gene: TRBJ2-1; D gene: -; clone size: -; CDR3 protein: CASSPYNEQFF; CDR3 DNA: TGTGCCAGCAGCCCTTACAATGAGCAGTTCTTC
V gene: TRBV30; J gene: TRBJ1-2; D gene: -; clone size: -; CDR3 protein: CAWSTQGGNYGYTF; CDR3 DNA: TGTGCCTGGAGTACCCAGGGCGGTAACTATGGCTACACCTTC
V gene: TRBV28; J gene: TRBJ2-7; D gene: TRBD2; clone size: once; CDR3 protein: CASSLGGGYEQYF; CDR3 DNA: TGTGCCAGCAGTTTGGGGGGGGGCTACGAGCAGTACTTC
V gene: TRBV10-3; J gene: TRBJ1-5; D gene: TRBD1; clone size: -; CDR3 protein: CAISDSDRGYQPQHF; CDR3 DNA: TGTGCCATCAGTGACTCGGACAGGGGGTATCAGCCCCAGCATTTT
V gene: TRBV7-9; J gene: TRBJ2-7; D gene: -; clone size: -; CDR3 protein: CASSFAPGSEQYF; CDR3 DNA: TGTGCCAGCAGCTTTGCGCCGGGAAGCGAGCAGTACTTC
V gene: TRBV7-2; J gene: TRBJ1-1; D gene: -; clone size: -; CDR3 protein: CASSLLAVKTEAFF; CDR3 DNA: TGTGCCAGCAGCTTACTCGCGGTGAAGACTGAAGCTTTCTTT
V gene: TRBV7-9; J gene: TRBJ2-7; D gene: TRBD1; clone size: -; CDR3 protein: CASSLMTGTEQYF; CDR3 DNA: TGTGCCAGCAGCTTGATGACAGGGACCGAGCAGTACTTC
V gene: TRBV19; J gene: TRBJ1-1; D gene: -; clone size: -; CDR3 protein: CASSIRSSSGAFF; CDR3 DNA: TGTGCCAGTAGTATACGCAGCAGTAGTGGAGCTTTCTTT
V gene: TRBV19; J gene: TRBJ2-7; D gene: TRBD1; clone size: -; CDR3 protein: CASSSRDRYEQYF; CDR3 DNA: TGTGCCAGTAGTAGCCGGGACAGATACGAGCAGTACTTC
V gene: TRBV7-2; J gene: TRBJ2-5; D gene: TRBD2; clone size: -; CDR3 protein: CASSPRWGGGEKETQYF; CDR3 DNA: TGTGCCAGCAGCCCGCGTTGGGGCGGGGGAGAAAAAGAGACCCAGTACTTC
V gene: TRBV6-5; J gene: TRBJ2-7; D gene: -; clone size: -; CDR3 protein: CASSSPREQYF; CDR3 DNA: TGTGCCAGCAGTTCCCCCCGGGAGCAGTACTTC
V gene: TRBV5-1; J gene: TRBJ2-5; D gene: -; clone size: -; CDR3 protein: CASSPELGTQYF; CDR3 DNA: TGCGCCAGCAGCCCGGAGTTGGGGACCCAGTACTTC
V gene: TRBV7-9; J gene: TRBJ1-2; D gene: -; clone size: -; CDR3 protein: CASSRASGLANYGYTF; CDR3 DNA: TGTGCCAGCAGCCGTGCCTCGGGGTTAGCTAACTATGGCTACACCTTC
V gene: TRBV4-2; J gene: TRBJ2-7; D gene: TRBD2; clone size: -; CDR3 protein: CASSPRGREGRREQYF; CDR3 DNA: TGTGCCAGCAGCCCCCGGGGGCGGGAGGGCCGTCGGGAGCAGTACTTC
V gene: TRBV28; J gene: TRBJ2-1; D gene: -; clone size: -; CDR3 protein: CASSLVDEQFF; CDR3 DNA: TGTGCCAGCAGCTTAGTGGATGAGCAGTTCTTC
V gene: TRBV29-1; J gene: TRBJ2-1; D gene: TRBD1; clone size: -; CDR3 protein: CSVDTGAYNEQFF; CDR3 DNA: TGCAGCGTTGATACAGGGGCCTACAATGAGCAGTTCTTC
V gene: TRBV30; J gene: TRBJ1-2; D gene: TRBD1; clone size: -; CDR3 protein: CAWSSKDRGNGYTF; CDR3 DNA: TGTGCCTGGAGTTCCAAAGACAGGGGGAATGGCTACACCTTC
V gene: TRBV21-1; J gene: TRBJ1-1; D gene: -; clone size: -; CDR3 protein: CASSKASDSEMNTEAFF; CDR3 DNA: TGTGCCAGCAGCAAAGCTTCGGATTCGGAGATGAACACTGAAGCTTTCTTT
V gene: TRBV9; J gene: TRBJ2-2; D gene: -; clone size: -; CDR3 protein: CASSVMRTANTGELFF; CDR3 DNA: TGTGCCAGCAGCGTAATGCGGACAGCGAACACCGGGGAGCTGTTTTTT
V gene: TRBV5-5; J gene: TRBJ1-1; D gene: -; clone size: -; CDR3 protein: CASSLWGAQAFF; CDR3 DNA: TGTGCCAGCAGCTTGTGGGGGGCGCAGGCTTTCTTT
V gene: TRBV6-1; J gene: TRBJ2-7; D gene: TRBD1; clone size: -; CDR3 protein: CASIRDRYLSDEQYF; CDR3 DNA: TGTGCCAGCATTCGGGACAGGTATCTATCCGACGAGCAGTACTTC
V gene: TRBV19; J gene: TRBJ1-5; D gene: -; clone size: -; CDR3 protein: CASSTTGLGNQPQHF; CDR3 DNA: TGTGCCAGTAGTACCACAGGTCTCGGCAATCAGCCCCAGCATTTT
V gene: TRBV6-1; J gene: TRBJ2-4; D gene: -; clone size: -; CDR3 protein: CVSLDGARNIQYF; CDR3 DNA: TGTGTTAGCCTTGACGGGGCGAGAAACATTCAGTACTTC
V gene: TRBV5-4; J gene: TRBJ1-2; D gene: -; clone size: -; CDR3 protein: CASSLGNRYRDYGYTF; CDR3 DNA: TGTGCCAGCAGCTTGGGTAACCGATACCGGGACTATGGCTACACCTTC
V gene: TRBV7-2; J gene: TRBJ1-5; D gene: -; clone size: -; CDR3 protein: CASSLNRGDNQPQHF; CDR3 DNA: TGTGCCAGCAGCTTAAACCGAGGGGACAATCAGCCCCAGCATTTT
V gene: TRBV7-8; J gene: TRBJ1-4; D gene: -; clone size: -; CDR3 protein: CASSSPYDEKLFF; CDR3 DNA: TGTGCCAGCAGCTCACCATATGATGAAAAACTGTTTTTT
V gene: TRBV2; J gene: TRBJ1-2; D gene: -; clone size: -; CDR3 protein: CASSADNNYGYTF; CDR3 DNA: TGTGCCAGCAGTGCTGACAATAACTATGGCTACACCTTC
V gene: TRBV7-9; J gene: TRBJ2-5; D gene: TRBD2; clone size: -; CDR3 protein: CASSLLAGNQETQYF; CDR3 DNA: TGTGCCAGCAGCTTATTAGCGGGGAACCAAGAGACCCAGTACTTC
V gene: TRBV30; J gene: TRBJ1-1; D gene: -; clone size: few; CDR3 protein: CAWRPQGLTEAFF; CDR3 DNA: TGTGCCTGGAGGCCACAGGGTTTGACTGAAGCTTTCTTT
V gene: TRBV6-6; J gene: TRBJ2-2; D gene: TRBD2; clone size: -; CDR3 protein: CATRGAGVGAGELFF; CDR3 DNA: TGTGCCACCCGGGGAGCGGGGGTTGGCGCCGGGGAGCTGTTTTTT
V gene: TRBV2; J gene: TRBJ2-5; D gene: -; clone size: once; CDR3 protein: CASSPTLYQETQYF; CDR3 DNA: TGTGCCAGCAGTCCTACATTGTACCAAGAGACCCAGTACTTC
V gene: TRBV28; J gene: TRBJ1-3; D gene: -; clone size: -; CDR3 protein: CASSIRGAFGNTIYF; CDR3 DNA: TGTGCCAGCAGTATTAGGGGGGCTTTCGGGAACACCATATATTTT
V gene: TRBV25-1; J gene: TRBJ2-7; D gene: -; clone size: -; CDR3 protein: CASTYGGGGEQYF; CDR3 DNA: TGTGCCAGCACTTATGGGGGGGGCGGCGAGCAGTACTTC
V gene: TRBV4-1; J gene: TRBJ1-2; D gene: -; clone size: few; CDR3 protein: CASSQDQGGVAGYTF; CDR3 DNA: TGCGCCAGCAGCCAAGATCAGGGAGGAGTGGCTGGCTACACCTTC
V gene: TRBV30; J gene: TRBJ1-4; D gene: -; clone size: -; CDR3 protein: CAWSVQGGGEKLFF; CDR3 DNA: TGTGCCTGGAGTGTACAGGGCGGTGGGGAAAAACTGTTTTTT
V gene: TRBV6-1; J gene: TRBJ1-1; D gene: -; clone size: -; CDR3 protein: CASSEWSRPEAFF; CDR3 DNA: TGTGCCAGCAGTGAATGGTCCAGACCTGAAGCTTTCTTT